This T cell receptor beta chain was sequenced in a study of blood T cell repertoires in COVID-19. Study overall: The United States, Italy and Spain provided the acute and convalescent COVID-19 samples. In each case, the material was cDNA or gDNA derived from T cells, B-cell-depleted T cells, or PBMCs.

Seattle participants joined during active infection and were tracked over time. Authors' processing steps: Reference gene primer amplification in the assay estimated nucleated cell counts. Assay used: immunoSEQ multiplex PCR; TCRdb lists only in-frame clones, some missing. V, J and clone size are those of that table, while D and trimming were read from the DNA. This repertoire shows roughly 310,000 clones, 85% to 90% found once; its top ten account for 2.5% to 3.5%. The V gene's germline CDR1 is LNHNV and CDR2 YYDKDF (reference sequence). CDR3 size: 14 residues. After removal of 0 bases from V and 5 bases from J, the junction contained 3 bases not matched to a gene.

The TCR sequence derives from a woman between 25 and 40 years old with COVID-19, enrolled during active disease. The V gene is TRBV15, the J gene TRBJ2-5, with TRBD2 identical over 7 bases. Sequences were obtained from peripheral blood. This CDR3 is CATSRDTSVETQYF. In DNA form, the CDR3 reads TGTGCCACCAGCAGAGATACTAGCGTGGAGACCCAGTACTTC.